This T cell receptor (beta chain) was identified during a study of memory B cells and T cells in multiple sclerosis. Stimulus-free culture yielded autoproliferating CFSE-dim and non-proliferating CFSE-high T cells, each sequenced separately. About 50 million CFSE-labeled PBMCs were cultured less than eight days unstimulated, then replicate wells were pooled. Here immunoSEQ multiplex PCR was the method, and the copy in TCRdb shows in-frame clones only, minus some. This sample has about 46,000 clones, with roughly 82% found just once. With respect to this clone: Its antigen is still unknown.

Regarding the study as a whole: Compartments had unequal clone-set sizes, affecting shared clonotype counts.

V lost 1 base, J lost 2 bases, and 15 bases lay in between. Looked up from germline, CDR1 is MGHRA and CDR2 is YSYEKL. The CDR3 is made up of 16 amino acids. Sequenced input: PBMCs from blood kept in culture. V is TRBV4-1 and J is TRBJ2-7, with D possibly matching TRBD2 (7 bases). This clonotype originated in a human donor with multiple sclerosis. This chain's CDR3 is CASSQGRGQDAYEQYF. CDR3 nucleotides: TGCGCCAGCAGCCAAGGGCGGGGGCAGGATGCCTACGAGCAGTACTTC.